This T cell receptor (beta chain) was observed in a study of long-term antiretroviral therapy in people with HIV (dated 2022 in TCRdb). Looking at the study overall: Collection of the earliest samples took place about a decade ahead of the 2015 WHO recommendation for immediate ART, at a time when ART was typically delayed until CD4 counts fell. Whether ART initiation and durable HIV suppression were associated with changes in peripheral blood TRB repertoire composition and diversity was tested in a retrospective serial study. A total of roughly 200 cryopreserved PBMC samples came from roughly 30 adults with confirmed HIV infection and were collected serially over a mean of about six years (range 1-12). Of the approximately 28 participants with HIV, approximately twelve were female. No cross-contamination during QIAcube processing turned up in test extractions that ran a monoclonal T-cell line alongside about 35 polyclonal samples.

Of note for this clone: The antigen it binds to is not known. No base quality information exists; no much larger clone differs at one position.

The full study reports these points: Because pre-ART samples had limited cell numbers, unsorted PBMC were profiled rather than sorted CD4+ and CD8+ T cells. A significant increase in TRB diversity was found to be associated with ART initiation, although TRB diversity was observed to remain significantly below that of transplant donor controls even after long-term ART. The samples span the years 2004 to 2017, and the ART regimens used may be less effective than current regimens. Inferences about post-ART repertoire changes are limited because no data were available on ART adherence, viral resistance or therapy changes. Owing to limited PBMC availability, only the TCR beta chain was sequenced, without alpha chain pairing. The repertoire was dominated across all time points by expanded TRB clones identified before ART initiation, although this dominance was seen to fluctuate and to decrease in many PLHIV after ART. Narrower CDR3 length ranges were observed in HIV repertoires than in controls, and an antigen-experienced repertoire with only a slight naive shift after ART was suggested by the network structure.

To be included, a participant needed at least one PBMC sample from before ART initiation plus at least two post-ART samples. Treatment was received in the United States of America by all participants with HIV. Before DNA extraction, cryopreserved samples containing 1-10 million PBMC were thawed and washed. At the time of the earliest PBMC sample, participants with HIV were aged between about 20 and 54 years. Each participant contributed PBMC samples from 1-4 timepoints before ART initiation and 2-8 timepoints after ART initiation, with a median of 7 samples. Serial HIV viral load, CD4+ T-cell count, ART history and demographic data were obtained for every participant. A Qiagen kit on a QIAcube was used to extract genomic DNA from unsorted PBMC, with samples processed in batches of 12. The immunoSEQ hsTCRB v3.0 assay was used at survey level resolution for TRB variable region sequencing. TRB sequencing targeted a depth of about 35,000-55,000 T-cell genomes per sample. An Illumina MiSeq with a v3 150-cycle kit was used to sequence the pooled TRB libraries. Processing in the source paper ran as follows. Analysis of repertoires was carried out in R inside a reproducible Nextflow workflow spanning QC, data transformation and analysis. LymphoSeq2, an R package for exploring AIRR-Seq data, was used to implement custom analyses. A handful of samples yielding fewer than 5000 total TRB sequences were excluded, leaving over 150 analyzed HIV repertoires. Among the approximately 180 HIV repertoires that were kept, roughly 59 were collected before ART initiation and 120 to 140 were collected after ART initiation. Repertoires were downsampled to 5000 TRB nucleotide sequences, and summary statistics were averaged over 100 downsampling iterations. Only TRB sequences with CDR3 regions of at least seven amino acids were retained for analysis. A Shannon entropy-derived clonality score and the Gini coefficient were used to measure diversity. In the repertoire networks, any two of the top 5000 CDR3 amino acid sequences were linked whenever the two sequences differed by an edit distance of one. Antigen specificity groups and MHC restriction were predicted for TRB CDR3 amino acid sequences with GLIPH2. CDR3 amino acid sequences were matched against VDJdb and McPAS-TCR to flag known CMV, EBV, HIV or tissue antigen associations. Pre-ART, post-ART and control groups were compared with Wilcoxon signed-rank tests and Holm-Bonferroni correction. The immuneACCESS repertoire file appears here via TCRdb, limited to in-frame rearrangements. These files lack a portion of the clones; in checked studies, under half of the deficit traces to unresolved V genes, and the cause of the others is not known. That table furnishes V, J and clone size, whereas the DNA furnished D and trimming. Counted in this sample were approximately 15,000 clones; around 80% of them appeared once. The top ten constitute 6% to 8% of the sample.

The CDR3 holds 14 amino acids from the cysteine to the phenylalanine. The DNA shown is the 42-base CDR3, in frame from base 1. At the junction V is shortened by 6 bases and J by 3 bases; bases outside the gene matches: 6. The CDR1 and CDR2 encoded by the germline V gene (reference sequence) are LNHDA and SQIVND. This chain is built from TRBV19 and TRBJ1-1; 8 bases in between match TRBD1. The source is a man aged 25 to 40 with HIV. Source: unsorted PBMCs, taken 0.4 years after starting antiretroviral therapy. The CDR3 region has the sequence CASRRTGIYTEAFF. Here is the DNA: TGTGCCAGTAGACGGACAGGGATTTACACTGAAGCTTTCTTT.